This is a list of T cell receptor beta chains from one sample in a study of neoadjuvant anti-PD-1 for oral cavity cancer. Some clones are missing from TCRdb's copy, which holds only in-frame ones; the method was immunoSEQ multiplex PCR. The sample has some 15,000 clones; less than 80% are singletons. Material: PBMCs, obtained after nivolumab (anti-PD-1) treatment. The receptor set was obtained from a person between 35 and 79 years old with oral cavity squamous cell carcinoma. CDR3s include the opening cysteine and the closing phenylalanine or tryptophan. Each record gives: clone size, D gene, V gene, J gene, CDR3 DNA, CDR3 protein. The D gene is left open where the match is weak. A clone size is listed for some rows: how often the clone was seen (once, few, many), or a class if it is expanded.

clone size: NA; D gene: NA; V gene: TRBV6-5; J gene: TRBJ1-5; CDR3 DNA: TGTGCCAGCAGTGCCCAGGGGACTAATCAGCCCCAGCATTTT; CDR3 protein: CASSAQGTNQPQHF
clone size: NA; D gene: NA; V gene: TRBV28; J gene: TRBJ2-7; CDR3 DNA: TGTGCCAGCAGTTTAATTTCCTGGGAGGTCAAGTCCTACGAGCAGTACTTC; CDR3 protein: CASSLISWEVKSYEQYF
clone size: NA; D gene: NA; V gene: TRBV27; J gene: TRBJ2-3; CDR3 DNA: TGTGCCAGCAGTTTACTGGGGGCGCAACCAGATACGCAGTATTTT; CDR3 protein: CASSLLGAQPDTQYF
clone size: once; D gene: TRBD2; V gene: TRBV7-9; J gene: TRBJ2-7; CDR3 DNA: TGTGCCAGCAGCCTAGGGACTAGCGTCTACGAGCAGTACTTC; CDR3 protein: CASSLGTSVYEQYF
clone size: NA; D gene: NA; V gene: TRBV2; J gene: TRBJ1-2; CDR3 DNA: TGTGCCAGCAGTGAAATCTCCTATGGCTACACCTTC; CDR3 protein: CASSEISYGYTF
clone size: few; D gene: NA; V gene: TRBV2; J gene: TRBJ1-4; CDR3 DNA: TGTGCCAGCAGTGAAGTAGAAAAACTGTTTTTT; CDR3 protein: CASSEVEKLFF
clone size: NA; D gene: TRBD2; V gene: TRBV7-3; J gene: TRBJ2-7; CDR3 DNA: TGTGCCAGCAGCCCGGGGCCAGCGGGGAATTCCTACGAGCAGTACTTC; CDR3 protein: CASSPGPAGNSYEQYF
clone size: NA; D gene: TRBD1; V gene: TRBV6-5; J gene: TRBJ1-3; CDR3 DNA: TGTGCCAGCAGTTACTCGGGACAGGGGACTGGAAACACCATATATTTT; CDR3 protein: CASSYSGQGTGNTIYF
clone size: NA; D gene: TRBD2; V gene: TRBV10-2; J gene: TRBJ2-3; CDR3 DNA: TGCGCCAGCAGTGAGCGACGGACTAGCGGGGGGAGCACAGATACGCAGTATTTT; CDR3 protein: CASSERRTSGGSTDTQYF
clone size: NA; D gene: TRBD2; V gene: TRBV29-1; J gene: TRBJ2-5; CDR3 DNA: TGCAGCGTGGGGGGACTAGCGGGAAAAGAGACCCAGTACTTC; CDR3 protein: CSVGGLAGKETQYF
clone size: few; D gene: NA; V gene: TRBV28; J gene: TRBJ1-4; CDR3 DNA: TGTGCCAGCAGTCCTTGGACTGAGGCAAATGAAAAACTGTTTTTT; CDR3 protein: CASSPWTEANEKLFF
clone size: NA; D gene: NA; V gene: TRBV19; J gene: TRBJ2-3; CDR3 DNA: TGTGCCAGTAGTATAGATAACGGGGGAAAAGATACGCAGTATTTT; CDR3 protein: CASSIDNGGKDTQYF
clone size: NA; D gene: NA; V gene: TRBV28; J gene: TRBJ2-6; CDR3 DNA: TGTGCCAGCCTTCACGCTGCTGGGGCCAACGTCCTGACTTTC; CDR3 protein: CASLHAAGANVLTF
clone size: few; D gene: NA; V gene: TRBV27; J gene: TRBJ1-2; CDR3 DNA: TGTGCCAGCAGTTTATCCCCCAGTACAGGAGTCTCTGGCTACACCTTC; CDR3 protein: CASSLSPSTGVSGYTF
clone size: NA; D gene: NA; V gene: TRBV7-8; J gene: TRBJ2-7; CDR3 DNA: TGTGCCAGCAGCTTAGGGTCCCCCTCCTACGAGCAGTACTTC; CDR3 protein: CASSLGSPSYEQYF
clone size: NA; D gene: NA; V gene: TRBV12-5; J gene: TRBJ2-3; CDR3 DNA: TGTGCTAGTGGTTCAACAGATACGCAGTATTTT; CDR3 protein: CASGSTDTQYF
clone size: NA; D gene: NA; V gene: TRBV9; J gene: TRBJ2-7; CDR3 DNA: TGTGCCAGCAGCCGGTCTACAAACGCCTACGAGCAGTACTTC; CDR3 protein: CASSRSTNAYEQYF
clone size: NA; D gene: TRBD1; V gene: TRBV18; J gene: TRBJ2-7; CDR3 DNA: TGTGCCAGCTCACCAGGGACAGGGGACGAGCAGTACTTC; CDR3 protein: CASSPGTGDEQYF
clone size: NA; D gene: TRBD1; V gene: TRBV7-9; J gene: TRBJ1-5; CDR3 DNA: TGTGCCAGCAGCTGGGGACAGGGGAGCGATCAGCCCCAGCATTTT; CDR3 protein: CASSWGQGSDQPQHF
clone size: NA; D gene: NA; V gene: TRBV5-6; J gene: TRBJ1-3; CDR3 DNA: TGTGCCAGCAGCTTGGTCTCTGGAAACACCATATATTTT; CDR3 protein: CASSLVSGNTIYF
clone size: once; D gene: TRBD2; V gene: TRBV29-1; J gene: TRBJ2-7; CDR3 DNA: TGCAGCGTTCTGGAGGCTAGCGGGTCCCCCTACGAGCAGTACTTC; CDR3 protein: CSVLEASGSPYEQYF
clone size: NA; D gene: TRBD1; V gene: TRBV7-9; J gene: TRBJ2-7; CDR3 DNA: TGTGCCAGCAGCGGAACCGGGACAGGGTCCAACGAGCAGTACTTC; CDR3 protein: CASSGTGTGSNEQYF
clone size: NA; D gene: TRBD1; V gene: TRBV10-2; J gene: TRBJ2-1; CDR3 DNA: TGCGCCAGCAGTCTAGACGGGACAGGGGACAATGAGCAGTTCTTC; CDR3 protein: CASSLDGTGDNEQFF
clone size: few; D gene: NA; V gene: TRBV9; J gene: TRBJ2-5; CDR3 DNA: TGTGCCAGCAGTAGGAACCTCCAAGAGACCCAGTACTTC; CDR3 protein: CASSRNLQETQYF
clone size: NA; D gene: NA; V gene: TRBV9; J gene: TRBJ2-7; CDR3 DNA: TGTGCCAGCAGCGTAAATCCGGCCTACGAGCAGTACTTC; CDR3 protein: CASSVNPAYEQYF
clone size: NA; D gene: NA; V gene: TRBV2; J gene: TRBJ2-1; CDR3 DNA: TGTGCCAGCGGGCGAGAGAGCTCCTACAATGAGCAGTTCTTC; CDR3 protein: CASGRESSYNEQFF
clone size: once; D gene: NA; V gene: TRBV13; J gene: TRBJ2-2; CDR3 DNA: TGTGCCAGCAGCTCCCCACGGTATGATAGACCGAACACCGGGGAGCTGTTTTTT; CDR3 protein: CASSSPRYDRPNTGELFF
clone size: NA; D gene: NA; V gene: TRBV28; J gene: TRBJ1-1; CDR3 DNA: TGTGCCAGCAGTGGGGATATGAACACTGAAGCTTTCTTT; CDR3 protein: CASSGDMNTEAFF
clone size: NA; D gene: NA; V gene: TRBV29-1; J gene: TRBJ2-3; CDR3 DNA: TGCAGCGTTGCTCCTTCGGGGACCTCGACAGATACGCAGTATTTT; CDR3 protein: CSVAPSGTSTDTQYF
clone size: NA; D gene: TRBD1; V gene: TRBV27; J gene: TRBJ2-7; CDR3 DNA: TGTGCCAGTGCAGTGGGGACAGGGTTCGACGAGCAGTACTTC; CDR3 protein: CASAVGTGFDEQYF
clone size: NA; D gene: NA; V gene: TRBV13; J gene: TRBJ2-5; CDR3 DNA: TGTGCCAGCAGCCCCAGGTGGATTGGGCATCAAGAGACCCAGTACTTC; CDR3 protein: CASSPRWIGHQETQYF
clone size: NA; D gene: TRBD2; V gene: TRBV27; J gene: TRBJ2-5; CDR3 DNA: TGTGCCAGCAGTTTTTCTGGCGGGAGTACAGAGACCCAGTACTTC; CDR3 protein: CASSFSGGSTETQYF
clone size: NA; D gene: NA; V gene: TRBV19; J gene: TRBJ1-1; CDR3 DNA: TGTGCCAGTAGTATAGATTTGGGGTCAGGCGCCTTGAACACTGAAGCTTTCTTT; CDR3 protein: CASSIDLGSGALNTEAFF
clone size: NA; D gene: NA; V gene: TRBV29-1; J gene: TRBJ2-7; CDR3 DNA: TGCAGCGTTTCAGGCCCCTACGAGCAGTACTTC; CDR3 protein: CSVSGPYEQYF
clone size: NA; D gene: TRBD2; V gene: TRBV7-3; J gene: TRBJ2-1; CDR3 DNA: TGTGCCAGCAGCCTTACTAGCGGGACCTACAATGAGCAGTTCTTC; CDR3 protein: CASSLTSGTYNEQFF
clone size: NA; D gene: NA; V gene: TRBV5-6; J gene: TRBJ2-2; CDR3 DNA: TGTGCCAGCAGCTCCCCCGGGCTGGGGGCCGGGGAGCTGTTTTTT; CDR3 protein: CASSSPGLGAGELFF
clone size: NA; D gene: NA; V gene: TRBV5-1; J gene: TRBJ2-7; CDR3 DNA: TGCGCCAGTAGGTTCGTCGGGGCCCACGAGCAGTACTTC; CDR3 protein: CASRFVGAHEQYF
clone size: NA; D gene: NA; V gene: TRBV5-1; J gene: TRBJ1-3; CDR3 DNA: TGCGCCAGCAGCTTGGTGCCAGGCTCTGGAAACACCATATATTTT; CDR3 protein: CASSLVPGSGNTIYF
clone size: few; D gene: NA; V gene: TRBV7-9; J gene: TRBJ2-2; CDR3 DNA: TGTGCCAGCAGCCAAAACCGGAATGGGCCCGGGGAGCTGTTTTTT; CDR3 protein: CASSQNRNGPGELFF
clone size: NA; D gene: TRBD1; V gene: TRBV28; J gene: TRBJ2-2; CDR3 DNA: TGTGCCAGCACTCTTATGGGGGGACAGGGCGTCACCGGGGAGCTGTTTTTT; CDR3 protein: CASTLMGGQGVTGELFF
clone size: NA; D gene: TRBD1; V gene: TRBV5-1; J gene: TRBJ2-4; CDR3 DNA: TGCGCCAGCAGCCCGGGGACAGAGGTGGCCAAAAACATTCAGTACTTC; CDR3 protein: CASSPGTEVAKNIQYF
clone size: NA; D gene: TRBD2; V gene: TRBV5-6; J gene: TRBJ2-5; CDR3 DNA: TGTGCCAGCAGCTTAGCGGGAGGGCCGGGAGAGACCCAGTACTTC; CDR3 protein: CASSLAGGPGETQYF
clone size: NA; D gene: TRBD2; V gene: TRBV2; J gene: TRBJ2-3; CDR3 DNA: TGTGCCAGCAGAGCCGGGAGCGGGACTTCTAGCACAGATACGCAGTATTTT; CDR3 protein: CASRAGSGTSSTDTQYF
clone size: NA; D gene: TRBD1; V gene: TRBV19; J gene: TRBJ1-5; CDR3 DNA: TGTGCCACCTCCGGGACAGATAATCAGCCCCAGCATTTT; CDR3 protein: CATSGTDNQPQHF
clone size: NA; D gene: NA; V gene: TRBV27; J gene: TRBJ2-7; CDR3 DNA: TGTGCCAGCAGGGAGTCCTCCTACGAGCAGTACTTC; CDR3 protein: CASRESSYEQYF
clone size: NA; D gene: NA; V gene: TRBV7-2; J gene: TRBJ1-2; CDR3 DNA: TGTGCCAGCAGCTTAGATCCGGCCTACACCTTC; CDR3 protein: CASSLDPAYTF